This TCR beta chain came from a study of Tregs in tolerant kidney transplant recipients. The study, taken as a whole, reports: Donor-specific Treg expansion exceeded global Treg expansion in tolerant patients, suggesting antigen drive. Expanding Tregs on activated donor B cells appeared to best identify donor-specific TCRbeta clones.

The germline CDR1 and CDR2 sequences are SNHLY and FYNNEI. The CDR3 covers 19 residues. J was trimmed by 4 bases and V by 7 bases; bases with no gene match: 14. Here immunoSEQ multiplex PCR was the method, and the copy in TCRdb shows in-frame clones only, minus some. The data include about 16,000 clones; the top ten clones carry roughly 4%. Recipients received nonmyeloablative bone marrow transplants from related graft donors, with transient mixed chimerism. Unstimulated Tregs (CD4+CD25+CD127-) and CD4+CD25- non-Tregs were sorted from PBMCs. As for this clone: Antigen specificity is unknown. Sequencing ends 3 residues short of the CDR3 end; the germline J gene provides the rest.

This chain connects TRBV2 to TRBJ2-4; TRBD2 agrees at 15 bases. The material was CD4+ T cells from blood (PBMCs), obtained 12 months after the transplant. The receptor was derived from a human patient who received a combined kidney and bone marrow transplant. Some T cells may originate from the graft donor. Partial CDR3 DNA: TGTGCCAGCATGGGAGAAGTCGGGACTAGCGGGAGGCATAAAAACATT. Residues: CASMGEVGTSGRHKNI. Given in full, the CDR3 is CASMGEVGTSGRHKNIQYF.